The source of this T cell receptor (beta chain) is a study of blood T cell repertoires in COVID-19. Germline assignment: CDR1 MNHEY and CDR2 SMNVEV (reference sequence). The CDR3 is made up of 13 amino acids. Deletions cut 6 bases from V and 2 bases from J, with 11 bases between. Profiling relied on immunoSEQ multiplex PCR, and the TCRdb table lists in-frame clones only, not all of them. This sample has over 150,000 clones; around 85% occur once, and the top ten carry roughly 6.2%. The sample was PBMCs or T cells enriched from blood (not recorded which). The gene calls are TRBV27 and TRBJ2-7, with D possibly matching TRBD2 (5 bases). The origin of this receptor is a man aged 35 to 55 who had recovered from COVID-19. The CDR3 is CASRSGVTYEQYF. The CDR3 DNA reads TGTGCCAGCAGGTCCGGGGTGACCTACGAGCAGTACTTC.